This entry lists 15 T cell receptor beta chains sequenced from one sample in a study of cytomegalovirus exposure and HLA in healthy donors. PCR involved 60 Vbeta and 13 Jbeta primers. Clones were read by immunoSEQ multiplex PCR, and TCRdb kept only the in-frame ones, dropping some. Seen here are 100,000 to 150,000 clones, around 80% observed once, and the top ten hold about 2.6%. The sequenced sample was PBMCs. These receptors came from a woman aged 40-49 years in good health and CMV-seropositive.

The chain uses TRBV4-2 and TRBJ2-7; 13 bases line up with TRBD2. The CDR3 loop spans 15 amino acids. Germline assignment: CDR1 LGHNA and CDR2 YNFKEQ. V lost 3 bases and J lost 7; bases outside the gene matches: 6. CDR3 DNA: TGTGCCAGCAGCCAGGGACTAGCGGGGCAAGGGGAGCAGTACTTC. Protein: CASSQGLAGQGEQYF.

The rearrangement uses TRBV7-2 and TRBJ2-3; tentatively, D is TRBD2 (5 bases). The V gene's germline CDR1 is SGHTA and CDR2 FQGNSA. The CDR3 extends over 13 amino acids. Trimming removed 5 bases at V and 5 bases at J, with 11 bases between. The CDR3 sequence is CASSLTRLDTQYF. CDR3 nucleotides: TGTGCCAGCAGCCTTACTAGGTTAGATACGCAGTATTTT.

This chain joins TRBV5-1 and TRBJ2-7, with a tentative D call TRBD2 (5 bases). Germline CDR1 SGHRS, CDR2 YFSETQ. The CDR3 spans 14 residues. V was cut by 0 bases and J by 5 bases, with 12 bases left in between. CDR3 protein: CASSLEASNHEQYF. The DNA of the CDR3 is TGCGCCAGCAGCTTGGAGGCTAGCAACCACGAGCAGTACTTC.

J is TRBJ2-6 and V is TRBV18, with D uncertain. The CDR3 runs 21 residues. The germline V gene encodes CDR1 KGHSH and CDR2 LQKENI. Trimming pared 1 base from V and 0 bases from J, leaving 22 bases between. The CDR3, as DNA: TGTGCCAGCTCACCACAATCTGGCTCCCGCGGCCTAAGCTCTGGGGCCAACGTCCTGACTTTC. Translating gives CASSPQSGSRGLSSGANVLTF.

This clone has only one observation. The DNA for the CDR3 is TGTGCCATCAGTGAAGGGGTGGGCAGGAGATCTCACTTGAACACCGGGGAGCTGTTTTTT. This encodes CAISEGVGRRSHLNTGELFF. This rearrangement joins TRBV10-3 to TRBJ2-2; tentative D call: TRBD1 (5 bases). V lost 3 bases, J lost 1 base, and 24 bases lay in between. CDR3 length: 20 residues. The germline V gene encodes CDR1 ENHRY and CDR2 SYGVKD.

The chain has TRBV9 and TRBJ1-6; TRBD1 aligns across 9 bases. The germline gives CDR1 SGDLS, CDR2 YYNGEE. V lost 4 bases to trimming and J lost 4 bases; unmatched junction nucleotides: 9. There are 17 residues in the CDR3. Here the CDR3 reads CASSPGQGDEYNSPLHF. The CDR3 DNA is TGTGCCAGCAGCCCGGGACAGGGTGACGAGTATAATTCACCCCTCCACTTT.

This chain links TRBV29-1 with TRBJ1-3, with D perhaps matching TRBD1 (6 bases). The CDR3 covers 15 residues. V lost 2 bases to trimming and J lost 2 bases, with 13 bases between them. CDR1 and CDR2 (germline): SQVTM, ANQGSEA. The chain's CDR3 is CSVELGRGPGNTIYF. The CDR3 DNA is TGCAGCGTTGAACTTGGCAGGGGTCCTGGAAACACCATATATTTT.

This clone was detected only once. The CDR3 spells CASSPFPGQGSSYEQYF. The CDR3 DNA sequence: TGTGCCAGCAGCCCATTTCCGGGACAGGGGTCCTCCTACGAGCAGTACTTC. V is TRBV7-9 and J is TRBJ2-5, with 10 positions matching TRBD1. The J call may be wrong; the DNA end is better matched by TRBJ2-7. Per the germline V gene, CDR1 is SEHNR and CDR2 is FQNEAQ (reference sequence). The CDR3 spans 17 residues.

Only one count was recorded for this clone. This rearrangement joins TRBV9 to TRBJ1-3; D possibly corresponds to TRBD1 (6 bases). V lost 2 bases and J lost 0, with 12 bases in between. Germline values: CDR1 SGDLS, CDR2 YYNGEE. This CDR3 comprises 16 residues. DNA of the CDR3: TGTGCCAGCAGCGTCTCCAGGGGTAGCTCTGGAAACACCATATATTTT. This translates into CASSVSRGSSGNTIYF.

The rearrangement links TRBV14 to TRBJ2-3, with TRBD1 matching over 8 bases. CDR3 length: 16 residues. Germline-derived CDR1 and CDR2 are SGHDN and FVKESK. Unmatched junction bases numbered 4, after V lost 0 bases and J lost 2 bases. The CDR3 sequence is CASSQEGQAHTDTQYF. CDR3 coding DNA: TGTGCCAGCAGCCAAGAGGGACAGGCGCACACAGATACGCAGTATTTT.

DNA of the CDR3: TGTGCCAGCAGCAGCAGGGGGATCCGCACAGATACGCAGTATTTT. This codes for CASSSRGIRTDTQYF. The V call is TRBV7-2, the J call TRBJ2-3, with 7 bases identical to TRBD1. Looked up from germline, CDR1 is SGHTA and CDR2 is FQGNSA. V was clipped by 5 bases and J by 1 base; unmatched bases: 6. This CDR3 has 15 residues.

The genes are TRBV6-1 and TRBJ1-1; 7 positions agree with TRBD1. CDR3 length equals 14 residues. Germline CDR1 MNHNS, CDR2 SASEGT. The junction had 3 bases not matched to a gene; V was cut back by 1 base and J by 4 bases. CDR3 loop: CASSEGRGRTEAFF. The CDR3 DNA follows: TGTGCCAGCAGTGAAGGGAGGGGGCGCACTGAAGCTTTCTTT.

V gene TRBV28 combines with J gene TRBJ1-1; the match to TRBD1 covers 9 bases. The CDR3 contains 14 residues. The germline CDR1 and CDR2 sequences are MDHEN and SYDVKM. The J segment lost 8 bases and the V segment lost 6 bases, leaving 10 bases of the junction unmatched. CDR3 region: CASSLGQGGSEAFF. The CDR3 region has the DNA TGTGCCAGCAGCCTGGGACAGGGTGGATCCGAAGCTTTCTTT.

V usage is TRBV7-3 and J usage is TRBJ2-3, with no clear D. V lost 3 bases to trimming and J lost 1 base, with 5 bases between them. The CDR3 has 13 residues. CDR1 is SGHTA and CDR2 is FQGTGA in the germline V gene. The CDR3 protein is CASSFTGTDTQYF. The CDR3 nucleotides are TGTGCCAGCAGCTTTACTGGCACAGATACGCAGTATTTT.

This chain uses TRBV4-3 with TRBJ2-7, with 8 bases that match TRBD1. The CDR3 has 15 residues. The germline V gene has CDR1 LGHNA and CDR2 YSLEER. V gave up 0 bases and J gave up 3 bases; unmatched junction bases: 4. CDR3 DNA sequence: TGCGCCAGCAGCCAAGATTCAGGGGGCATCTACGAGCAGTACTTC. Residues: CASSQDSGGIYEQYF.